What follows are 7 T cell receptor beta chains derived from one specimen sequenced in a study of T cell responses to AZD1222 COVID-19 vaccine. Produced via immunoSEQ multiplex PCR; TCRdb's table is partial and in-frame only. This sample has 95,000 to 150,000 clones, with roughly nine tenths found just once. Here the sequenced sample was peripheral blood, taken on day 0 of AZD1222 vaccination. The receptors shown here come from an adult in good health.

The chain has TRBV5-1 and TRBJ1-3; D gene ambiguous. The germline V gene has CDR1 SGHRS and CDR2 YFSETQ. This CDR3 has 15 residues. V gave up 0 bases and J gave up 1 base, with 8 bases separating them. CDR3 sequence reads: CASSLGGNSGNTIYF. CDR3 bases: TGCGCCAGCAGCTTGGGGGGAAATTCTGGAAACACCATATATTTT. Filled out from reference TRBV5-1 and TRBJ1-3, the complete variable domain reads KAGVTQTPRYLIKTRGQQVTLSCSPISGHRSVSWYQQTPGQGLQFLFEYFSETQRNKGNFPGRFSGRQFSNSRSEMNVSTLELGDSALYLCASSLGGNSGNTIYFGEGSWLTVV.

The chain combines TRBV18 with TRBJ1-2; no clear D gene. CDR3 length equals 14 residues. CDR1 is KGHSH and CDR2 is LQKENI in the germline V gene. V was cut by 2 bases and J by 6 bases, with 13 bases left in between. The CDR3 nucleotides read TGTGCCAGCTCACCATCCGGAGGAACGAATGGCTACACCTTC. Translated: CASSPSGGTNGYTF.

The chain links TRBV24-1 to TRBJ2-3, with D possibly being TRBD2 (6 bases). Germline V gene data show CDR1 as KGHDR and CDR2 as SFDVKD. V lost 5 bases and J 5 bases, leaving 13 bases between the germline ends. The CDR3 has 14 amino acids. The CDR3 spells CATSVSGSEDTQYF. CDR3 DNA sequence: TGTGCCACCAGTGTCTCCGGGAGCGAAGATACGCAGTATTTT.

The rearrangement uses TRBV6-5 and TRBJ2-7; 7 nucleotides align to TRBD1. Germline trimming cut 7 bases from V and 2 bases from J; bases unmatched to any gene: 5. The CDR3 consists of 13 residues. Per the germline V gene, CDR1 is MNHEY and CDR2 is SVGAGI. This CDR3 reads CASTDRVTYEQYF. The CDR3 DNA follows: TGTGCCAGCACCGACAGGGTTACCTACGAGCAGTACTTC.

The gene calls are TRBV3-1 (or the pseudogene TRBV3-2) and TRBJ2-3, with 7 bases aligning to TRBD1. Per germline, CDR1 LGHDT and CDR2 YNNKEL (reference sequence). CDR3 size: 18 residues. V lost 1 base, J lost 6 bases, and 16 bases stayed unmatched. The CDR3 protein is CASSQGVGSRGLRDTQYF. DNA for the CDR3: TGTGCCAGCAGCCAAGGTGTGGGTTCGAGGGGGCTCCGGGATACGCAGTATTTT.

The chain uses TRBV6-4 and TRBJ2-7, with a possible D match to TRBD2 (6 bases). Germline V lookup: CDR1 MRHNA, CDR2 SNTAGT. The CDR3 is made up of 17 amino acids. Between the trimmed V and J ends, which lost 2 bases and 0 bases, there was a span of 17 bases. The CDR3 region has the DNA TGTGCCAGCAGTGACCTGTCGGGGGAGCAACTCTCCTACGAGCAGTACTTC. The encoded protein is CASSDLSGEQLSYEQYF.

The chain has TRBV27 and TRBJ1-2; D uncertain. V was trimmed by 4 bases and J by 8 bases, leaving 5 bases between them. The CDR3 contains 10 residues. CDR1 and CDR2 (germline): MNHEY, SMNVEV (reference sequence). CDR3 region: CASSSVGYTF. The CDR3 DNA follows: TGTGCCAGCAGTTCAGTCGGCTACACCTTC.